These T cell receptor beta chains were read from a single sample in a study of post-analysis software for immune sequencing data. TCRdb re-derived calls from the PCR reads in MiXCR, one entry per CDR3 protein. Of about 680,000 distinct CDR3 sequences in the sample, around 60% were seen once. The sequenced material came from blood. The receptor source for this set is a girl aged 2 to 9 with multiple sclerosis. CDR3s include the opening cysteine and the closing phenylalanine or tryptophan. Each record gives: J gene, V gene, clone size, D gene, CDR3 protein, CDR3 DNA. The D gene is left open where the match is weak. Size is omitted from some rows. Given values are once, few, many or a class for expanded clones.

>TRBJ2-1|TRBV15|NA|TRBD2
CATSRVLAGAKNEQFF
TGTGCCACCAGCAGAGTCCTAGCGGGAGCTAAGAATGAGCAGTTCTTC
>TRBJ2-1|TRBV11-2|few|NA
CASSSQTHSSYNEQFF
TGTGCCAGCAGCTCTCAGACTCATAGCTCCTACAATGAGCAGTTCTTC
>TRBJ2-3|TRBV7-2|few|NA
CASTSPPADTQYF
TGTGCCAGCACTTCACCCCCGGCAGATACGCAGTATTTT
>TRBJ1-1|TRBV9|few|NA
CASSVVPGAEAFF
TGTGCCAGCAGCGTAGTACCGGGGGCTGAAGCTTTCTTT
>TRBJ2-3|TRBV7-9|NA|NA
CASSLFASHPTDTQYF
TGTGCCAGCAGCTTATTCGCCAGCCATCCCACAGATACGCAGTATTTT
>TRBJ2-7|TRBV2|NA|TRBD2
CASRNLAGVGEQYF
TGTGCCAGCAGAAACCTAGCGGGAGTAGGCGAGCAGTACTTC
>TRBJ1-2|TRBV20-1|NA|NA
CSANLNADGYTF
TGCAGTGCCAACCTGAACGCGGATGGCTACACCTTC
>TRBJ2-1|TRBV5-1|many|TRBD2
CASSLDSLAEPRDEQFF
TGCGCCAGCAGCTTGGATTCTCTAGCGGAGCCCCGGGATGAGCAGTTCTTC
>TRBJ1-1|TRBV30|few|TRBD1
CAWSPSGQGKTEAFF
TGTGCCTGGAGTCCCTCGGGACAGGGAAAGACTGAAGCTTTCTTT
>TRBJ1-5|TRBV6-2/TRBV6-3|NA|TRBD1
CASSYVTGRQPQHF
TGTGCCAGCAGTTACGTGACAGGGCGTCAGCCCCAGCATTTT
>TRBJ2-3|TRBV29-1|NA|NA
CSVPPFNTDTQYF
TGCAGCGTGCCTCCCTTTAACACAGATACGCAGTATTTT
>TRBJ2-1|TRBV14|few|NA
CASSQVQVDEQFF
TGTGCCAGCAGCCAAGTACAAGTGGATGAGCAGTTCTTC
>TRBJ2-3|TRBV29-1|NA|TRBD2
CNVWVGLAGAPDTQYF
TGCAACGTCTGGGTGGGACTAGCGGGAGCCCCAGATACGCAGTATTTT
>TRBJ2-1|TRBV7-2|few|TRBD1
CASSLARDSYNEQFF
TGTGCCAGCAGCTTAGCCCGGGACAGCTACAATGAGCAGTTCTTC
>TRBJ1-2|TRBV5-5|NA|NA
CASSLVLSPASNYGYTF
TGTGCCAGCAGTCTAGTTTTGTCCCCTGCCTCTAACTATGGCTACACCTTC
>TRBJ1-1|TRBV12-3/TRBV12-4|NA|NA
CASTWGHKNTEAFF
TGTGCCAGCACCTGGGGACATAAGAACACTGAAGCTTTCTTT
>TRBJ2-1|TRBV20-1|few|TRBD1
CSAGQGASNEQFF
TGCAGTGCCGGACAGGGGGCCTCCAATGAGCAGTTCTTC
>TRBJ2-1|TRBV7-2|NA|TRBD1
CASSLDRGRDEQFF
TGTGCCAGCAGCTTAGACAGGGGGCGCGATGAGCAGTTCTTC
>TRBJ2-5|TRBV29-1|few|NA
CSVDRQGAETQYF
TGCAGCGTTGATCGCCAGGGTGCCGAGACCCAGTACTTC
>TRBJ2-1|TRBV20-1|NA|NA
CSASPLSHNEQFF
TGCAGTGCGTCACCCCTCTCCCACAATGAGCAGTTCTTC
>TRBJ1-5|TRBV5-1|NA|TRBD1
CASSPGTALNQPQHF
TGCGCCAGCAGTCCTGGGACAGCGTTAAATCAGCCCCAGCATTTT
>TRBJ2-3|TRBV6-2/TRBV6-3|NA|TRBD2
CASSFAGGHTDTQYF
TGTGCCAGCAGTTTTGCGGGGGGGCACACAGATACGCAGTATTTT
>TRBJ2-5|TRBV5-1|NA|NA
CASVGKETQYF
TGCGCCAGCGTGGGTAAAGAGACCCAGTACTTC
>TRBJ2-3|TRBV6-1|NA|NA
CASSEPGLDTDTQYF
TGTGCCAGCAGTGAACCAGGGCTAGACACAGATACGCAGTATTTT
>TRBJ2-5|TRBV2|NA|NA
CASSEALMGRQYF
TGTGCCAGCAGTGAAGCGTTAATGGGCCGGCAGTACTTC
>TRBJ2-1|TRBV6-5|few|TRBD2
CASSYGLAGGLYNEQFF
TGTGCCAGCAGTTACGGTCTAGCGGGAGGTCTCTACAATGAGCAGTTCTTC
>TRBJ2-3|TRBV6-6|NA|NA
CASRGGGGTDTQYF
TGTGCCAGCAGAGGTGGAGGGGGCACAGATACGCAGTATTTT
>TRBJ1-2|TRBV20-1|NA|TRBD1
CSATTGDYGYTF
TGCAGTGCTACGACAGGGGACTATGGCTACACCTTC
>TRBJ2-3|TRBV12-3/TRBV12-4|NA|NA
CASSLKGRSTDTQYF
TGTGCCAGCAGTTTAAAGGGCAGGAGCACAGATACGCAGTATTTT
>TRBJ2-7|TRBV7-9|NA|NA
CASSPLYYEQYF
TGTGCCAGCAGCCCCCTATACTACGAGCAGTACTTC
>TRBJ2-3|TRBV5-5|NA|NA
CASRTTGSPQKDTQYF
TGTGCCAGCAGAACCACAGGTTCCCCACAGAAAGATACGCAGTATTTT
>TRBJ2-4|TRBV12-3/TRBV12-4|few|NA
CASRPGLLGKNIQYF
TGTGCCAGCAGACCCGGACTACTAGGCAAAAACATTCAGTACTTC
>TRBJ2-3|TRBV20-1|few|NA
CSAQSFSSTDTQYF
TGCAGTGCACAGTCTTTTTCTAGCACAGATACGCAGTATTTT
>TRBJ2-5|TRBV29-1|NA|NA
CSVEAPRTGTETQYF
TGCAGCGTTGAAGCTCCCCGCACAGGGACGGAGACCCAGTACTTC
>TRBJ2-7|TRBV12-3/TRBV12-4|once|TRBD2
CASSLLWGRDEQYF
TGTGCCAGCAGTCTCCTATGGGGGAGGGACGAGCAGTACTTC
>TRBJ2-7|TRBV12-3/TRBV12-4|NA|NA
CASSLGDFSYEQYF
TGTGCCAGCAGTTTAGGGGACTTCTCCTACGAGCAGTACTTC
>TRBJ2-1|TRBV12-3/TRBV12-4|NA|NA
CASSLGVGAGMGRNEQFF
TGTGCCAGCAGTTTAGGGGTCGGGGCAGGGATGGGTAGGAATGAGCAGTTCTTC
>TRBJ2-5|TRBV20-1|NA|NA
CSARDSTGQETQYF
TGCAGTGCTAGAGATTCGACAGGTCAAGAGACCCAGTACTTC
>TRBJ1-2|TRBV3-1|NA|NA
CASSQDRGADYGYTF
TGTGCCAGCAGCCAAGATCGGGGGGCCGACTATGGCTACACCTTC
>TRBJ2-1|TRBV6-1|few|TRBD2
CASSEMGLAGNEQFF
TGTGCCAGCAGTGAAATGGGACTAGCGGGCAATGAGCAGTTCTTC
>TRBJ2-3|TRBV5-1|few|TRBD2
CASSFRTSSPDTQYF
TGCGCCAGCAGCTTTAGGACTAGCAGCCCAGATACGCAGTATTTT
>TRBJ2-7|TRBV12-3/TRBV12-4|NA|NA
CASSVLIGAQYF
TGTGCCAGCAGTGTCCTTATCGGGGCCCAGTACTTC